The 6 T cell receptor beta chains given below trace back to one sample, sequenced in a study of neoadjuvant anti-PD-1 for oral cavity cancer. The protocol was immunoSEQ multiplex PCR, while the TCRdb copy is restricted to in-frame clones and leaves out a portion. The table records about 12,000 clones, 71% of them present only once. Time point noted: after neoadjuvant nivolumab, at surgical resection. The sample consisted of PBMCs, taken after nivolumab (anti-PD-1) treatment. The receptors were sampled from a person between 40 and 85 years old with oral cavity squamous cell carcinoma.

This sequence joins TRBV5-1 and TRBJ2-3, with 9 nucleotides matching TRBD1. Germline CDR1 reads SGHRS; CDR2 reads YFSETQ. This CDR3 is built from 15 residues. The junction had 5 bases not matched to a gene; V was cut back by 6 bases and J by 0 bases. The CDR3: CASTPGQGSTDTQYF. The CDR3 DNA reads as TGCGCCAGCACTCCGGGACAGGGAAGCACAGATACGCAGTATTTT. The whole variable domain, remainder taken from reference TRBV5-1 and TRBJ2-3, is KAGVTQTPRYLIKTRGQQVTLSCSPISGHRSVSWYQQTPGQGLQFLFEYFSETQRNKGNFPGRFSGRQFSNSRSEMNVSTLELGDSALYLCASTPGQGSTDTQYFGPGTRLTVL.

CDR3 sequence: CASSDRGSNQPQHF. In DNA form, the CDR3 reads TGTGCCAGCAGTGACAGGGGGAGCAATCAGCCCCAGCATTTT. The V gene is TRBV6-4, the J gene TRBJ1-5, with D perhaps matching TRBD1 (6 bases). The germline gives CDR1 MRHNA, CDR2 SNTAGT. The CDR3 runs to 14 residues. The V end was cut by 2 bases, the J end by 1 base, with 6 bases between.

J is TRBJ1-4 and V is TRBV4-1, with D uncertain. From germline, CDR1 is MGHRA and CDR2 YSYEKL. The CDR3 sequence is 17 residues long. V lost 2 bases, J lost 5 bases, and 18 bases lay in between. CDR3 in DNA: TGCGCCAGCAGCCAAATCTTAGGACGGAGATGGAATGAAAAACTGTTTTTT. It specifies CASSQILGRRWNEKLFF.

The chain is built from TRBV10-2 and TRBJ2-1; 10 nucleotides align to TRBD2. The germline V gene encodes CDR1 WSHSY and CDR2 SAAADI. The CDR3 loop spans 17 amino acids. V gave up 3 bases and J gave up 0 bases; unmatched junction bases: 5. The CDR3, as DNA: TGCGCCAGCAGTGATGCGGCTAGCGGGAGCTCCTACAATGAGCAGTTCTTC. Translation: CASSDAASGSSYNEQFF.

This rearrangement joins TRBV7-9 to TRBJ1-2, with 7 bases aligning to TRBD1. V lost 2 bases to trimming and J lost 6 bases; unmatched junction nucleotides: 9. Germline V CDR1 and CDR2: SEHNR, FQNEAQ (reference sequence). This CDR3 has 15 amino acids. CDR3 coding DNA: TGTGCCAGCAGCTTACCATTTGGCAGGGGGAATGGCTACACCTTC. It codes for CASSLPFGRGNGYTF.

J is TRBJ1-3 and V is TRBV6-1, with D possibly TRBD1 on 5 matching bases. V was cut by 6 bases and J by 4 bases, with 16 bases left in between. The V gene's germline CDR1 is MNHNS and CDR2 SASEGT. The CDR3 covers 15 residues. The CDR3 sequence: CASRTSRVMGNTIYF. The CDR3 coding sequence is TGTGCCAGCAGGACGTCCAGGGTCATGGGAAACACCATATATTTT.